The source of this T cell receptor (beta chain) is a study of glioma-infiltrating T cells. Study-wide points: Tissue-blood divergence was below expectation in non-neoplastic patients, above in gliomas.

The germline V gene has CDR1 SGHKS and CDR2 YYEKEE (reference sequence). The V and J ends lost 3 bases and 4 bases respectively, with 22 bases between them. The CDR3 extends over 17 amino acids. Using RNA template, CDR3s of TCR alpha and beta were amplified with iRepertoire arm-PCR. TCRdb analysed the multiplex PCR reads with MiXCR anew, one entry per CDR3 protein. This table holds 300,000 to 450,000 distinct CDR3 sequences, 41% found once. With respect to this clonotype: The target antigen is unknown.

The receptor's source is a human donor with low-grade glioma or glioblastoma, undergoing nonglioma brain surgery, or in good health (not recorded which). The specimen sequenced was glioma tissue, nonneoplastic brain tissue, or PBMCs (not recorded which). This chain links TRBV5-5 with TRBJ1-1, with D perhaps matching TRBD1 (5 bases). The CDR3 sequence is CASSSTPLHRGSTEAFF. The CDR3 coding sequence is TGTGCCAGCAGCTCCACCCCACTCCATCGGGGGAGCACTGAAGCTTTCTTT.